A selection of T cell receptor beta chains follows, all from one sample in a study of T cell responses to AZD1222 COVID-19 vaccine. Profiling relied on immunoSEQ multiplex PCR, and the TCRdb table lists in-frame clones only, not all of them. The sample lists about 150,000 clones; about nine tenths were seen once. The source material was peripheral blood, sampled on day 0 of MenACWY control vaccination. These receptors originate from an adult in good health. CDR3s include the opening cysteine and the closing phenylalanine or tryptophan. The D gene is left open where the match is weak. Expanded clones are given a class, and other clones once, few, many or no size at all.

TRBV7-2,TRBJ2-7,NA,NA,CASSLEYEQYF,TGTGCCAGCAGCTTAGAATACGAGCAGTACTTC
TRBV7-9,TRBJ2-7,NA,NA,CASSFRVNEQYF,TGTGCCAGCAGCTTCCGGGTGAACGAGCAGTACTTC
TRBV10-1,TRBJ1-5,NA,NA,CASTAGPNQPQHF,TGCGCCAGTACCGCGGGCCCTAATCAGCCCCAGCATTTT
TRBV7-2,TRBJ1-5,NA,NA,CASSLPGSNQPQHF,TGTGCCAGCAGCCTCCCAGGGAGCAATCAGCCCCAGCATTTT
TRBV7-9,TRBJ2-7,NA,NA,CASSLSTAVEQYF,TGTGCCAGCAGCTTATCCACGGCGGTTGAGCAGTACTTC
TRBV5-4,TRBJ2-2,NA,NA,CASSLAGIGGELFF,TGTGCCAGCAGCTTGGCTGGGATTGGCGGGGAGCTGTTTTTT
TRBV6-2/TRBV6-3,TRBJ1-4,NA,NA,CASSTRVATRGKLFF,TGTGCCAGCAGCACCAGGGTAGCAACTAGGGGAAAACTGTTTTTT
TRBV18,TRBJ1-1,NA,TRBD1,CASSPLRSGGNTEAFF,TGTGCCAGCTCACCACTTCGGTCAGGGGGCAACACTGAAGCTTTCTTT
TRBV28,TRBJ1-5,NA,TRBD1,CASSSDRGRSNQPQHF,TGTGCCAGCAGTTCCGACAGGGGGCGAAGCAATCAGCCCCAGCATTTT
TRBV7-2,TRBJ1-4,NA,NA,CASSLARGGGEKLFF,TGTGCCAGCAGCTTAGCGCGGGGGGGAGGTGAAAAACTGTTTTTT
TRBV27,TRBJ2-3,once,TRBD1,CASTRTGPTDTQYF,TGTGCCAGCACCCGGACAGGACCCACAGATACGCAGTATTTT
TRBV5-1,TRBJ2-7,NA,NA,CASSLALIDEQYF,TGCGCCAGCAGCTTGGCCCTGATCGACGAGCAGTACTTC
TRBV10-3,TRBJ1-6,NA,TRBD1,CAISDPTGRYNSPLHF,TGTGCCATCAGTGACCCGACAGGGAGGTACAATTCACCCCTCCACTTT
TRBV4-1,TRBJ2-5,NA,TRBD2,CASSQRLAEVQETQYF,TGCGCCAGCAGCCAACGGCTAGCGGAAGTCCAAGAGACCCAGTACTTC
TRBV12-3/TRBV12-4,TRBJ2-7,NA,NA,CASTLGGYEQYF,TGTGCCAGCACCTTAGGGGGCTACGAGCAGTACTTC
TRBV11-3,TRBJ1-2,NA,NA,CASSLGVDYGYTF,TGTGCCAGCAGCTTAGGAGTGGACTATGGCTACACCTTC
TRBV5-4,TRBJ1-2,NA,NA,CASSFRGIVRYGYTF,TGTGCCAGCAGCTTTCGGGGGATTGTGCGGTATGGCTACACCTTC
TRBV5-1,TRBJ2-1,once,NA,CASSLASLDEQFF,TGCGCCAGCAGCTTGGCAAGCCTCGATGAGCAGTTCTTC
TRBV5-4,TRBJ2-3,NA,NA,CASSLGQGGTDTQYF,TGTGCCAGCAGCTTGGGCCAGGGTGGCACAGATACGCAGTATTTT
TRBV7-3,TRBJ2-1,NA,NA,CASSLKGSASRTYNEQFF,TGTGCCAGCAGCTTAAAAGGTTCAGCGTCTCGAACCTACAATGAGCAGTTCTTC
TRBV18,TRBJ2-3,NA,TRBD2,CASSPSGSFSDTQYF,TGTGCCAGCTCACCTAGCGGGAGTTTCTCAGATACGCAGTATTTT
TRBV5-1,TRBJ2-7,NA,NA,CASSLTRAAYEQYF,TGCGCCAGCAGCTTGACCCGGGCCGCCTACGAGCAGTACTTC
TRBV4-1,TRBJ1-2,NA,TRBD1,CASSPVGQSNYGYTF,TGCGCCAGCAGCCCGGTGGGACAGAGTAACTATGGCTACACCTTC
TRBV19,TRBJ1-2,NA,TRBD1,CASSFGTGIRYGYTF,TGTGCCAGTAGTTTCGGGACAGGGATTCGCTATGGCTACACCTTC
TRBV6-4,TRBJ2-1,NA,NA,CASSRDSVSYNEQFF,TGTGCCAGCAGTAGGGACTCGGTTAGTTACAATGAGCAGTTCTTC
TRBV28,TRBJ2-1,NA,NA,CASSPEIRTYNEQFF,TGTGCCAGCAGTCCGGAGATCCGTACCTACAATGAGCAGTTCTTC
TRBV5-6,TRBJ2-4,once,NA,CASSLLFSGTLAGNIQYF,TGTGCCAGCAGCCTCCTTTTTTCAGGGACCCTAGCTGGAAACATTCAGTACTTC
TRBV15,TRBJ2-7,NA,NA,CATSRPRMGDYEQYF,TGTGCCACCAGCCGACCAAGAATGGGGGATTACGAGCAGTACTTC
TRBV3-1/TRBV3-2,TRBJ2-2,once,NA,CASNRGTGELFF,TGTGCCAGCAACCGGGGCACAGGGGAGCTGTTTTTT
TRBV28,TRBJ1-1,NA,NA,CASSTGREAFF,TGTGCCAGCAGTACAGGGCGGGAAGCTTTCTTT
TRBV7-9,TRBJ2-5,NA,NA,CASSLQNRQETQYF,TGTGCCAGCAGCTTACAAAACAGGCAAGAGACCCAGTACTTC
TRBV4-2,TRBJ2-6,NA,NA,CASSQGFEGGGANVLTF,TGTGCCAGCAGCCAAGGCTTCGAAGGGGGTGGGGCCAACGTCCTGACTTTC
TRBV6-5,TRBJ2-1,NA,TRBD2,CASSRGGLAAEQFF,TGTGCCAGCAGCCGCGGGGGGCTAGCTGCTGAGCAGTTCTTC
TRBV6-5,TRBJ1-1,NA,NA,CASSYSRGWNTEAFF,TGTGCCAGCAGTTACTCTAGGGGGTGGAACACTGAAGCTTTCTTT
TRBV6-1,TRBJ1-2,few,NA,CASSEPEGSGYTF,TGTGCCAGCAGTGAACCGGAGGGGTCGGGCTACACCTTC
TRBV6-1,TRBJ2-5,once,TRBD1,CASSDKRTGGSGAQYF,TGTGCCAGCAGTGACAAGAGGACAGGGGGAAGCGGGGCCCAGTACTTC
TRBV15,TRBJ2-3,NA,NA,CATSRPNPTDTQYF,TGTGCCACCAGCCGACCTAATCCCACAGATACGCAGTATTTT
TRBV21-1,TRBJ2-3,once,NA,CASSPHRGREAGDGTDTQYF,TGTGCCAGCAGCCCTCACAGGGGGCGCGAAGCGGGAGACGGCACAGATACGCAGTATTTT
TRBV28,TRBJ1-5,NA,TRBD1,CASSLQGAYQPQHF,TGTGCCAGCAGTTTACAGGGGGCTTATCAGCCCCAGCATTTT
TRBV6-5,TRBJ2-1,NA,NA,CASRLMGTRNEQFF,TGTGCCAGCAGACTGATGGGGACCCGGAATGAGCAGTTCTTC
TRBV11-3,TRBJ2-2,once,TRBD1,CASSSTKTGTGFTGELFF,TGTGCCAGCAGCTCAACTAAAACTGGGACAGGGTTCACCGGGGAGCTGTTTTTT
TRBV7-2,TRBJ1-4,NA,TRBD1,CASSSGQGRGNEKLFF,TGTGCCAGCAGCTCTGGACAGGGGCGCGGGAATGAAAAACTGTTTTTT
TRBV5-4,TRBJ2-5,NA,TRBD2,CASSLAGLAEITQYF,TGTGCCAGCAGCTTGGCGGGACTAGCGGAGATTACCCAGTACTTC
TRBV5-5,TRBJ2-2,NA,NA,CASSNQGTLPGTGELFF,TGTGCCAGCAGCAACCAGGGTACCCTTCCGGGGACCGGGGAGCTGTTTTTT
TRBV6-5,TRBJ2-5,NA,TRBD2,CASSPGTRRETQYF,TGTGCCAGCAGCCCCGGGACTAGGAGGGAGACCCAGTACTTC
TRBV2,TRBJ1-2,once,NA,CAVESRLGYGYTF,TGTGCCGTGGAGTCAAGACTGGGCTATGGCTACACCTTC
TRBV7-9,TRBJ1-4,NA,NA,CASSLAGDEKLFF,TGTGCCAGCAGCTTAGCAGGGGATGAAAAACTGTTTTTT
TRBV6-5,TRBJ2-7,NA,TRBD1,CASRRQGVGYEQYF,TGTGCCAGCAGAAGACAGGGGGTAGGTTACGAGCAGTACTTC
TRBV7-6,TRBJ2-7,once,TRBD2,CASSLAAQPGGEQYF,TGTGCCAGCAGCTTAGCCGCTCAGCCGGGGGGCGAGCAGTACTTC
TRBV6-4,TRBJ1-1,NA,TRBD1,CASSIGTGENTEAFF,TGTGCCAGCAGTATCGGGACAGGGGAAAACACTGAAGCTTTCTTT